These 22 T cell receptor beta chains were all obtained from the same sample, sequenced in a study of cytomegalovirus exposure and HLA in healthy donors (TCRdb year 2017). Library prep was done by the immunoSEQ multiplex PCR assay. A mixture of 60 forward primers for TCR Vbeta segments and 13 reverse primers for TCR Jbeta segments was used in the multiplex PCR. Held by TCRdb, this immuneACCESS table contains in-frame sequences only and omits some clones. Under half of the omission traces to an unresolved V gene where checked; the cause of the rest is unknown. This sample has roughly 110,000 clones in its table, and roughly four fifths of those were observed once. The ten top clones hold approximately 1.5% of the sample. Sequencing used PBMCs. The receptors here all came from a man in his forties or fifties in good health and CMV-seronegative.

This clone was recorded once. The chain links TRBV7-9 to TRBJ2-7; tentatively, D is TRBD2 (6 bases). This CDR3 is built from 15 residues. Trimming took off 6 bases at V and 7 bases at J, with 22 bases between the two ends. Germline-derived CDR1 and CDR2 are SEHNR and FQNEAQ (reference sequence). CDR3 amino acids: CASSPSGQGGGEQYV. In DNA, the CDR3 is TGTGCCAGCAGTCCAAGCGGTCAGGGAGGTGGTGAGCAGTACGTC.

CDR3 nucleotide sequence: TGTGCCAGCAGGTTACAGGGAGTGTTGTCAGATACGCAGTATTTT. It yields the protein CASRLQGVLSDTQYF. This rearrangement joins TRBV6-6 to TRBJ2-3; tentatively, D is TRBD1 (6 bases). This CDR3 is built from 15 residues. V shed 6 bases and J shed 4 bases, with 17 bases lying between them. The germline CDR1 and CDR2 sequences are MNHNY and SVGAGI (reference sequence).

The CDR3 reads CASSELQNSPLHF. The CDR3 nucleotides are TGTGCCAGCAGTGAACTACAGAATTCACCCCTCCACTTT. The rearrangement joins TRBV6-1 to TRBJ1-6, with D uncertain. This CDR3 is built from 13 residues. Trimming removed 2 bases at V and 7 bases at J, with 6 bases between. Germline values: CDR1 MNHNS, CDR2 SASEGT.

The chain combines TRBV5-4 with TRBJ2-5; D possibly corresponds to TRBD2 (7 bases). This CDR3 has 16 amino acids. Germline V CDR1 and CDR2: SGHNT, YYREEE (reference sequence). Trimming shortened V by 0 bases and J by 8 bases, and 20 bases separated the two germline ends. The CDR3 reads CASSLAKGGGHETQYF. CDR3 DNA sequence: TGTGCCAGCAGCTTGGCAAAAGGGGGGGGGCATGAAACCCAGTACTTC.

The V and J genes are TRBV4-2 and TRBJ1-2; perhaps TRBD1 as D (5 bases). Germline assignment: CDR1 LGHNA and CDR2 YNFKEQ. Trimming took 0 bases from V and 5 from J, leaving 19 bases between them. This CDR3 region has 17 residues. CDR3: CASSQEPSGVWKYGYTF. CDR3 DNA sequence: TGTGCCAGCAGCCAAGAGCCCTCGGGGGTCTGGAAGTATGGCTACACCTTC.

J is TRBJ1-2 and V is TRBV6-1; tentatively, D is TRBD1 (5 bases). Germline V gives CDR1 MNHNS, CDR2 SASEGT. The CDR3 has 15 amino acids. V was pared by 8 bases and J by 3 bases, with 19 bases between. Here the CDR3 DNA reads TGTGCCAGCGTCATCCGGGGGGGGTCCGACTATGGCTACACCTTC. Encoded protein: CASVIRGGSDYGYTF.

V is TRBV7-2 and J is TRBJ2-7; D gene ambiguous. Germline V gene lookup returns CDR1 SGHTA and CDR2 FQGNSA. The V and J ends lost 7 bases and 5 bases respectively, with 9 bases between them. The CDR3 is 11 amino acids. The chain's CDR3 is CASTRLDEQYF. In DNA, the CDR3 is TGTGCCAGCACCAGGTTGGACGAGCAGTACTTC. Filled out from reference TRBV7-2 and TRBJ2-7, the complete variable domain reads GAGVSQSPSNKVTEKGKDVELRCDPISGHTALYWYRQSLGQGLEFLIYFQGNSAPDKSGLPSDRFSAERTGGSVSTLTIQRTQQEDSAVYLCASTRLDEQYFGPGTRLTVT.

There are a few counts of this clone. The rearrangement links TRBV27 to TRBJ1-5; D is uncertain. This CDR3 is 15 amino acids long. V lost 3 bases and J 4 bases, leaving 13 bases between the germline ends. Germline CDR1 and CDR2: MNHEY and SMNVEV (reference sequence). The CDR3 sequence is CASSLGGPGNQPQHF. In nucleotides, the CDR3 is TGTGCCAGCAGTTTGGGCGGGCCTGGTAATCAGCCCCAGCATTTT.

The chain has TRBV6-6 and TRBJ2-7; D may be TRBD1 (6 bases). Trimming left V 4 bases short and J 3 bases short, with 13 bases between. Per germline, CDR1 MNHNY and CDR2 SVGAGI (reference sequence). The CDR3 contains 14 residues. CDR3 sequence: CASSSPGRGYEQYF. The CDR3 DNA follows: TGTGCCAGCAGTTCCCCGGGCAGGGGCTACGAGCAGTACTTC.

CDR3 loop: CASSPTGRATEAFF. CDR3 coding DNA: TGCGCCAGCAGCCCTACAGGGCGTGCCACTGAAGCTTTCTTT. This chain uses TRBV5-1 with TRBJ1-1, with D perhaps matching TRBD1 (6 bases). Germline CDR1 and CDR2: SGHRS and YFSETQ. V lost 4 bases and J lost 4, with 14 bases in between. This CDR3 is 14 amino acids long.

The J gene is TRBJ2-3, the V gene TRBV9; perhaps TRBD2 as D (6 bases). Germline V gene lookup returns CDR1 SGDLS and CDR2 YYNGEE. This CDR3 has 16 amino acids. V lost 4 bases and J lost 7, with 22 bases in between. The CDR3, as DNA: TGTGCCAGCAGCCCCAGTGGGAGGACCGGGCTAAATACGCAGTATTTT. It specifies CASSPSGRTGLNTQYF.

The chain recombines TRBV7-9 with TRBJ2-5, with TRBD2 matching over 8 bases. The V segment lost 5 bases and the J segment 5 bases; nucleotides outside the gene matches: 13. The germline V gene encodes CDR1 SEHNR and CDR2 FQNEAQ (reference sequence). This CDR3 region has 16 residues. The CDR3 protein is CASSPIRSAGVETQYF. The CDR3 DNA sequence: TGTGCCAGCAGCCCTATACGATCAGCGGGGGTTGAGACCCAGTACTTC.

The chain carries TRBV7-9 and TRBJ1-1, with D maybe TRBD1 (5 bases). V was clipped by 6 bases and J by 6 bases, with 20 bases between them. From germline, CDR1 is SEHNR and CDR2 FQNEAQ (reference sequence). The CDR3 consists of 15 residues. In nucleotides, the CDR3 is TGTGCCAGCAGGAAACCGACAGTTTCTGGGCCTGAAGCTTTCTTT. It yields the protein CASRKPTVSGPEAFF.

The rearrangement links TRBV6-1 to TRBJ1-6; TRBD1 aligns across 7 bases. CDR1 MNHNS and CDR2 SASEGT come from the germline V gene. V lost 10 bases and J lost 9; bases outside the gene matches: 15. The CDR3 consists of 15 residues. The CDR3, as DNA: TGTGCCACCTCAGAACTACAGGGGAGGAGTTCACCCCTCCACTTT. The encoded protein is CATSELQGRSSPLHF.

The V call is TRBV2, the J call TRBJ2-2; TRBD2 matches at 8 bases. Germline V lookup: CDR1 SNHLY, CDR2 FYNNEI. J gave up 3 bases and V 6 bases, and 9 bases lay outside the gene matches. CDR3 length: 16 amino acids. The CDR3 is CASSRSTGGDTGELFF. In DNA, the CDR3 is TGTGCCAGCAGCCGATCGACGGGGGGGGACACCGGGGAGCTGTTTTTT.

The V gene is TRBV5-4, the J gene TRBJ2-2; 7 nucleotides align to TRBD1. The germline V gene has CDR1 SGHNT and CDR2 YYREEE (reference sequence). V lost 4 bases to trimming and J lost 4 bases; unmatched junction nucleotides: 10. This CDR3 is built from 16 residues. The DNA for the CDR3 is TGTGCCAGCAGCCGCGAGACAGGGCTGAGCACCGGGGAGCTGTTTTTT. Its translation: CASSRETGLSTGELFF.

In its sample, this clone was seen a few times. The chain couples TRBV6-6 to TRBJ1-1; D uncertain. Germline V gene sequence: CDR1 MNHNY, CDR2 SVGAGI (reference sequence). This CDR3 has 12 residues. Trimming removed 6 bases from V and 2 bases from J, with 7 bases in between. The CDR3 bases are TGTGCCAGCAGGGAGTTAAACACTGAAGCTTTCTTT. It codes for CASRELNTEAFF.

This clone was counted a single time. The DNA for the CDR3 is TGTGCCAGCAGCCGCGGGGGAAGCAATCAGCCCCAGCATTTT. Residues: CASSRGGSNQPQHF. The rearrangement links TRBV6-5 to TRBJ1-5; D is perhaps TRBD1 (5 bases). The germline CDR1 and CDR2 sequences are MNHEY and SVGAGI. Trimming shortened V by 6 bases and J by 1 base, and 10 bases separated the two germline ends. CDR3 length: 14 residues.

The CDR3 nucleotides read TGTGCCATCAGTCCCGGGACAGGGAACGAGCAGTACGTC. This gives the protein CAISPGTGNEQYV. The chain joins TRBV10-3 to TRBJ2-7; TRBD1 agrees at 9 bases. The CDR3 loop spans 13 amino acids. J was trimmed by 5 bases and V by 5 bases; bases with no gene match: 4. CDR1 and CDR2 (germline): ENHRY, SYGVKD.

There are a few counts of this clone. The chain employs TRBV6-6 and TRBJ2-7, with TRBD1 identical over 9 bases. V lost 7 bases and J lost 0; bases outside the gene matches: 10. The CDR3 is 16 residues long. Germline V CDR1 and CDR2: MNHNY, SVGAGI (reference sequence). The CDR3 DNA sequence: TGTGCCAGCACCACTATCGGACAGGGGAGCTCCTACGAGCAGTACTTC. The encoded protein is CASTTIGQGSSYEQYF.

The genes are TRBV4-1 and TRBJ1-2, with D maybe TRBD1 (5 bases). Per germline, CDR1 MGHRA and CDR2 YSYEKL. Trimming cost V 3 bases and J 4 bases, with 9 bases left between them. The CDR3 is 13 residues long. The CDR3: CASSQTEAYGYTF. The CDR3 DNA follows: TGCGCCAGCAGCCAGACAGAGGCCTATGGCTACACCTTC.

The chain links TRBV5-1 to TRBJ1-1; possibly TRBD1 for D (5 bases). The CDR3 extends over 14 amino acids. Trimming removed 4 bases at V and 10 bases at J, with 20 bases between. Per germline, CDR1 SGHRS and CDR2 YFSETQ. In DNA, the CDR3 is TGCGCCAGCAGCCCCCGGGGGGGAAGCCAAGGAGCTTTCTTT. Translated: CASSPRGGSQGAFF.